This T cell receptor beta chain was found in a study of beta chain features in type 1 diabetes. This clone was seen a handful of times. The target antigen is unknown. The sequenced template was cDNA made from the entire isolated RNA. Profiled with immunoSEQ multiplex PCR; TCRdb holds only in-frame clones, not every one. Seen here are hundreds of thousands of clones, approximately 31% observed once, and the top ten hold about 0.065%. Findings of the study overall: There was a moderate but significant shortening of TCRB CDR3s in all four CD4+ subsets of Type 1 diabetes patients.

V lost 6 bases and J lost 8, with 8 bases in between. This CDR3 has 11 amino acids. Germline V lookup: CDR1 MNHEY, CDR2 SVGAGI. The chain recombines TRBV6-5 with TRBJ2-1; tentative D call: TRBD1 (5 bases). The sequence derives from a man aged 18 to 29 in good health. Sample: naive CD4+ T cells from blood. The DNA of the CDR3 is TGTGCCAGCAGCCGACAGTATGAGCAGTTCTTC. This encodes CASSRQYEQFF.